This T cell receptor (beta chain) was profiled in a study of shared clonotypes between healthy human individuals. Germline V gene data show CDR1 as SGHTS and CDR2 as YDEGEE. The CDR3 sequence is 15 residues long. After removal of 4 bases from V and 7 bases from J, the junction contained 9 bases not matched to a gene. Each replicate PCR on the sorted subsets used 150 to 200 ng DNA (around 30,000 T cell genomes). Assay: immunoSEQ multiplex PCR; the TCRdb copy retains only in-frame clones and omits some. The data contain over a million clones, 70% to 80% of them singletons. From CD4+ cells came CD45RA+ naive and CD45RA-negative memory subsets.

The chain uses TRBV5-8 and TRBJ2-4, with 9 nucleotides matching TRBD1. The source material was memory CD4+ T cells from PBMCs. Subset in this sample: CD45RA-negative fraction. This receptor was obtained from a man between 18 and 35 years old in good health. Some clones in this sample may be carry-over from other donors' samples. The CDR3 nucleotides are TGTGCCAGCAGCCCGGGTGGGACAGGGATGAACATTCAGTACTTC. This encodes CASSPGGTGMNIQYF.